The clone carrying this TCR beta chain turned up a few times. Its antigen is unidentified. Patients having uncontrolled infection, another autoimmune disease, pregnancy or lactation were not included. The CDR3 is made up of 12 amino acids. The V end was cut by 5 bases, the J end by 7 bases, with 11 bases between. Germline assignment: CDR1 SGHTA and CDR2 FQGTGA. The source of the sample is a study of T cells in Graves' hyperthyroidism and ophthalmopathy. For the study at large: Peripheral blood collection took place at initial diagnosis, before any treatment. Study-wide results and limits: Ophthalmopathy was distinguished from stable hyperthyroidism by 13 V-J signatures. The blood repertoire included most of the expanded thyroid clonotypes above 0.001.

Amplified regions were TCR beta CDR3 sequences from RNA transcripts. Researchers ran a first-round RT-PCR on the TCR CDR3 using the HTBI primer set. One entry per CDR3 protein, called by TCRdb with MiXCR from the multiplex PCR reads. The data contain approximately 530,000 distinct CDR3 sequences, nearly 20% of them singletons. The receptor's source is a man aged 40-49 years with Graves' ophthalmopathy. This chain links TRBV7-3 with TRBJ1-2; D call uncertain. The sample comprised blood. CDR3 region: CASSRMGGGYTF. The CDR3 nucleotides are TGTGCCAGCAGCCGAATGGGCGGTGGCTACACCTTC.